This TCR beta chain appears in the sequencing data of a study of OX40 agonist ivuxolimab in advanced cancers. Study background: A male proportion of approximately 80% was recorded, with mean age about 54 years and range about 20 to 79. Study-level results: There were, on average, more expanded clones in CD8+ T cells than in CD4+.

The count of this clone is one. Its antigen is still unknown. Per the germline V gene, CDR1 is SGHNT and CDR2 is YYREEE (reference sequence). The V end lost 4 bases, the J end lost 4 bases, and 17 bases lay between the germline ends. The CDR3 is 15 amino acids. TCRdb's copy holds only in-frame clones and misses some; the assay was immunoSEQ multiplex PCR. Altogether more than 10,000 clones are present, around 84% being singletons, with the ten largest covering 25% to 30%. This specimen consisted of CD4+ or CD8+ T cells sorted from blood, obtained in a trial of the OX40 agonist ivuxolimab. J is TRBJ1-2 and V is TRBV5-4, with D uncertain. This receptor was taken from an adult with an advanced solid tumor such as melanoma, head and neck, liver or kidney cancer. CDR3 sequence: CASSEGGVRGYGYTF. CDR3 bases: TGTGCCAGCAGCGAGGGTGGTGTACGGGGCTATGGCTACACCTTC. The entire variable domain, with the rest obtained from reference TRBV5-4 and TRBJ1-2, is as follows: ETGVTQSPTHLIKTRGQQVTLRCSSQSGHNTVSWYQQALGQGPQFIFQYYREEENGRGNFPPRFSGLQFPNYSSELNVNALELDDSALYLCASSEGGVRGYGYTFGSGTRLTVV.